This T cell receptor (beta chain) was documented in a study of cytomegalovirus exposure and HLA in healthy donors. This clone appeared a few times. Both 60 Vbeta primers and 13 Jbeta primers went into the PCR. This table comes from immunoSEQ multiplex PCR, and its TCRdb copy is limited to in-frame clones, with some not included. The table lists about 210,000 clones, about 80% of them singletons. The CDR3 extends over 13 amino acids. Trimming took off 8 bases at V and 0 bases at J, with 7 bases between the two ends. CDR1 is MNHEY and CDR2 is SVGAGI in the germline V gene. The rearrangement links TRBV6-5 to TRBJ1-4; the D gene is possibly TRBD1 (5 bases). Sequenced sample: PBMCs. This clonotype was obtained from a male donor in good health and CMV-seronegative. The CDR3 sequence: CASGATTNEKLFF. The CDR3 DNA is TGTGCCAGCGGGGCTACAACTAATGAAAAACTGTTTTTT.